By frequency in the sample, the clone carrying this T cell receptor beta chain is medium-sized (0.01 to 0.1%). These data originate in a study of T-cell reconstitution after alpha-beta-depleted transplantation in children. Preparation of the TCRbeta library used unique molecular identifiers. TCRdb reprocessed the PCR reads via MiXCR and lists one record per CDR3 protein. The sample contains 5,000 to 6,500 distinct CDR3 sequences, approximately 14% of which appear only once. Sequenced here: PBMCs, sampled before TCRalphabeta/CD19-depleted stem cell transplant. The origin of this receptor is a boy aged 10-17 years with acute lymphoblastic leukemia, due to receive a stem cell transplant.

Here the CDR3 DNA reads TGCGCCAGCAGCTTGGAGGGGGAAACGACCGGGGAGCTGTTTTTT. Translated: CASSLEGETTGELFF. V gene TRBV5-1 combines with J gene TRBJ2-2; TRBD1 might be the D (6 bases). Germline V lookup: CDR1 SGHRS, CDR2 YFSETQ. This CDR3 region has 15 residues. Trimming shortened V by 0 bases and J by 5 bases, and 11 bases separated the two germline ends.